This T cell receptor beta chain appears in the sequencing data of a study of neurological immune-mediated disorders. The CDR3 is made up of 17 amino acids. The J segment lost 0 bases and the V segment lost 1 base, leaving 5 bases of the junction unmatched. Germline V gene data show CDR1 as DFQATT and CDR2 as SNEGSKA (reference sequence). Each CDR3 protein gets one entry after TCRdb re-called the 5' RACE reads with MiXCR. The sample lists over 65,000 distinct CDR3 sequences; 9.4% were seen once. At least ten counts were recorded for this clonotype. The clonotype comes from a man aged 50 or older in good health. Sequencing was performed on PBMCs. The chain joins TRBV20-1 to TRBJ2-2, with 10 bases aligning to TRBD2. The CDR3 region has the DNA TGCAGTGCTAGAGGTCCTAGCGGGGGACCGAACACCGGGGAGCTGTTTTTT. This encodes CSARGPSGGPNTGELFF.